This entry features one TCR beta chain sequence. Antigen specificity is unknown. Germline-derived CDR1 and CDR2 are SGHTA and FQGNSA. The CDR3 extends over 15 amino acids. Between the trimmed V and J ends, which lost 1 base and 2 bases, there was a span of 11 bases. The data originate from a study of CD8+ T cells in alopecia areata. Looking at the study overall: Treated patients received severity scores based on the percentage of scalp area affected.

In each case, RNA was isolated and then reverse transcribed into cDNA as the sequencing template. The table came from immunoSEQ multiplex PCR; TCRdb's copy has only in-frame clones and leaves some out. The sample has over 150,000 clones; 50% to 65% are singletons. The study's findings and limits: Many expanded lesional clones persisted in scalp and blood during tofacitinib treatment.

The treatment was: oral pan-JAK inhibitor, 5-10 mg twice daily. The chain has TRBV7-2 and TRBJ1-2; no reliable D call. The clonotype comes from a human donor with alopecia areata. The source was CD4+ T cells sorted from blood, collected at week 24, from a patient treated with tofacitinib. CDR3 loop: CASSLVFEANYGYTF. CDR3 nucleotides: TGTGCCAGCAGCTTAGTCTTCGAAGCCAACTATGGCTACACCTTC.